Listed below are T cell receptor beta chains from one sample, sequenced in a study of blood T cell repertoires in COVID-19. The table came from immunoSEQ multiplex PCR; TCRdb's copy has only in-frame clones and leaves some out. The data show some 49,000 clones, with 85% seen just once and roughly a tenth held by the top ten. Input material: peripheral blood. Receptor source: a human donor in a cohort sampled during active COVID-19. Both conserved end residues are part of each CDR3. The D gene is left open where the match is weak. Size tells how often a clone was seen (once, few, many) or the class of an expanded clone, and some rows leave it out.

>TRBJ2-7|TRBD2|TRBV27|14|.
TGTGCCAGCAGTCTTACTAGCGGGATAGGCGAGCAGTACTTC
CASSLTSGIGEQYF
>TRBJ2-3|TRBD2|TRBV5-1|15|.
TGCGCCAGCTGGCGGGGGGCGAGTAGGACAGATACGCAGTATTTT
CASWRGASRTDTQYF
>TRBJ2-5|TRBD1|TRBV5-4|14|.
TGTGCCAGCAGCATGGACAGGTACCAAGAGACCCAGTACTTC
CASSMDRYQETQYF
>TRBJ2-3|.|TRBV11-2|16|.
TGTGCCAGCAGCTTAAGGCAGCTAGGGGCTCTCGATACGCAGTATTTT
CASSLRQLGALDTQYF
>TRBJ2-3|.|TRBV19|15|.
TGTGCCAGTAGTACGGCTAGTTATCGTACAGATACGCAGTATTTT
CASSTASYRTDTQYF
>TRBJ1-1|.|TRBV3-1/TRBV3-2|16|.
TGTGCCAGCAGCCAATTTGCAGGTATCTACAGCACTGAAGCTTTCTTT
CASSQFAGIYSTEAFF
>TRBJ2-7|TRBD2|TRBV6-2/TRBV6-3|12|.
TGTGCCAGCAGTTACACGACTAGCCGGAGCGACTTC
CASSYTTSRSDF
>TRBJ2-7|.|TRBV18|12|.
TGTGCCAGCTCCCCCGGGTCCTACGAGCAGTACTTC
CASSPGSYEQYF
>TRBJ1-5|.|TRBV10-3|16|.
TGTGCCATCAAACCGCCTACGGGGGTTAGCAATCAGCCCCAGCATTTT
CAIKPPTGVSNQPQHF
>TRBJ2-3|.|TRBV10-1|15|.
TGCGCCAGCAGTGAGCGTGGGACTAGCACAGATACGCAGTATTTT
CASSERGTSTDTQYF
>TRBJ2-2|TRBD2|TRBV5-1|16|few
TGCGCCAGCAGCAACTTAGCGGGAGACCCCACCGGGGAGCTGTTTTTT
CASSNLAGDPTGELFF
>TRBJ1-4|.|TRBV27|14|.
TGTGCCAGCAAGGCGGCAGGGGATCTAGAAAAACTGTTTTTT
CASKAAGDLEKLFF
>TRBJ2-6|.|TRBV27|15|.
TGTGCCAGCAGGTTTTCCGGGGGTGGGGCCAACGTCCTGACTTTC
CASRFSGGGANVLTF
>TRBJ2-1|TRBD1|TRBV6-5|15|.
TGTGCCAGCAGCGTAACAGGGGGACGCTACAATGAGCAGTTCTTC
CASSVTGGRYNEQFF
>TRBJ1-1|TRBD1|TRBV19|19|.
TGTGCCAGTAGTATTTTATCCCCAGGGGGCGGCTTTCGGGACACTGAAGCTTTCTTT
CASSILSPGGGFRDTEAFF
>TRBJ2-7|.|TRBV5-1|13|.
TGCGCCAGCAGCTTGGGAGAAATCGGGGAGCAGTACTTC
CASSLGEIGEQYF
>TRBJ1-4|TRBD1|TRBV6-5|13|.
TGTGCCAGCTCACAGGGGGTCTTTGAAAAACTGTTTTTT
CASSQGVFEKLFF
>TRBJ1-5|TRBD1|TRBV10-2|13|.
TGCGCCACCCTGGACAGGGGGAGACAGCCCCAGCATTTT
CATLDRGRQPQHF
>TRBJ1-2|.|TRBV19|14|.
TGTGCCAGTCGCGGGGGGCAGCCCGGGTATGGCTACACCTTC
CASRGGQPGYGYTF
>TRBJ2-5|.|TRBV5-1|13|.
TGCGCCAGCAGCTTGGGGGCGGGGGAGACCCAGTACTTC
CASSLGAGETQYF
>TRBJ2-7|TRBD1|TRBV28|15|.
TGTGCCAGCAGCGCAGGAGGGACAGGTCTCTACGAGCAGTACTTC
CASSAGGTGLYEQYF
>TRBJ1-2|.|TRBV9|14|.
TGTGCCAGCAGCGTAGCGTCCGGGAGCTACGGCTACACCTTC
CASSVASGSYGYTF
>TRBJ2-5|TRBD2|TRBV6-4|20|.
TGTGCCAGCAGTGACGGACCAAAACCGGGACTAGCGGGAGACGGCGAGACCCAGTACTTC
CASSDGPKPGLAGDGETQYF
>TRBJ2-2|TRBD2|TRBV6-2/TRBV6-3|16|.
TGTGCCAGCAGTTACTCGGCGACTAGCGAGGCCGGGGAGCTGTTTTTT
CASSYSATSEAGELFF
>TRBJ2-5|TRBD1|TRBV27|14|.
TGTGCCAGCAGTTTTGCTGGGACAGAAGAGACCCAGTACTTC
CASSFAGTEETQYF
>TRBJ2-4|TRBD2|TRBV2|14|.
TGTGCCAGCAGCCCGGGACTAGCGGTTGGCATTCAGTACTTC
CASSPGLAVGIQYF
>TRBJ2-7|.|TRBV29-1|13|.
TGCAGCGTTGGGACTGCCGAAGCCTACGAGCAGTACTTC
CSVGTAEAYEQYF
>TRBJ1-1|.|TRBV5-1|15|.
TGCGCCAGCAGCCCGAGCCATACAGGGAACGGTGAAGCTTTCTTT
CASSPSHTGNGEAFF
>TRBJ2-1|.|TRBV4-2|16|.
TGTGCCAGCAGCCAAGATTCTGGGGCGCCGTACAATGAGCAGTTCTTC
CASSQDSGAPYNEQFF
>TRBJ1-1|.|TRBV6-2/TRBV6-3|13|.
TGTGCCAGCAGTTTTGACACGGCCACTGAAGCTTTCTTT
CASSFDTATEAFF
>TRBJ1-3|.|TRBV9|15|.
TGTGCCAGCAGCGTACGGGGTGTTTCTGGAAACACCATATATTTT
CASSVRGVSGNTIYF
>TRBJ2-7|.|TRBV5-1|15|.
TGCGCCAGCAGCTTGGTGGCAGGGTCCTCCTACGAGCAGTACTTC
CASSLVAGSSYEQYF
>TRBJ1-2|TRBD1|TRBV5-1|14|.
TGCGCCAGCAGACCCGGACAGGGGAACTATGGCTACACCTTC
CASRPGQGNYGYTF
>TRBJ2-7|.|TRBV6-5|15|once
TGTGCCAGCAGTTACTCACCTAGGAGCGACTACGAGCAGTACTTC
CASSYSPRSDYEQYF
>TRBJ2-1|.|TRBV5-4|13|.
TGTGCCAGCAGGACGGGAGCTGTTAATGAGCAGTTCTTC
CASRTGAVNEQFF
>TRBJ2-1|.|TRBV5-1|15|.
TGCGCCAGCAGCCCTTCTCAGCAGGGTTACAATGAGCAGTTCTTC
CASSPSQQGYNEQFF
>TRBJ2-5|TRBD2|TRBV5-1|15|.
TGCGCCAGCAGCTTGGCCGGGACTAGCGAAGAGACCCAGTACTTC
CASSLAGTSEETQYF
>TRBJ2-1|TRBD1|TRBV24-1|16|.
TGTGCCACCAGTGATAAGGCGAGACAGGGAACCGATGAGCAGTTCTTC
CATSDKARQGTDEQFF
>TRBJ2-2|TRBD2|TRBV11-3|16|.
TGTGCCAGCAGCATACTAGCGGGAGAAGAAGCCGGGGAGCTGTTTTTT
CASSILAGEEAGELFF
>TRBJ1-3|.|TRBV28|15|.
TGTGCCAGCACCACACAGGGTTTTGGTGGAAACACCATATATTTT
CASTTQGFGGNTIYF
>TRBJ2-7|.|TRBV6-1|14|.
TGTGCCAGCAGTGAATTGGGTTCTCAGGACGAGCAGTACTTC
CASSELGSQDEQYF
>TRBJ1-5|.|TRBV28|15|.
TGTGCCAGCATGTCGGGGGGTACAAGCAATCAGCCCCAGCATTTT
CASMSGGTSNQPQHF
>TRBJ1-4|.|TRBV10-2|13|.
TGCGCCAGCACGGACATACCTAATGAAAAACTGTTTTTT
CASTDIPNEKLFF
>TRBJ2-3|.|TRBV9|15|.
TGTGCCAGCACCCGATTAGGGGGGGGACGGGATACGCAGTATTTT
CASTRLGGGRDTQYF
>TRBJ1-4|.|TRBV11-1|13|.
TGTGCCAGCAGCTTAAGAGCAAATGAAAAACTGTTTTTT
CASSLRANEKLFF
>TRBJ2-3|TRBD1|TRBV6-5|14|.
TGTGCCAGCAGTCCAAGACAGGGGGCCGATACGCAGTATTTT
CASSPRQGADTQYF
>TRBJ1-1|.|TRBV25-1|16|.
TGTGCCAGCAGTGACCCCAGCAGGGCCCGGGGGACTGAAGCTTTCTTT
CASSDPSRARGTEAFF